The TCR beta chain described here comes from a study of tumor and adjacent non-tumor tissue in lung cancer. Overall study: On average, productive TCRbeta reads reached a few million per sample. Points from the study as a whole: In normal lung, the top 100 clones were significantly more dominant than in tumor. Tumor TCR diversity, when higher, was linked to shorter survival.

V was shortened by 5 bases and J by 3 bases, with 10 bases between the two germline ends. CDR1 is SEHNR, CDR2 FQNEAQ, per germline (reference sequence). This CDR3 is 13 amino acids long. This clonotype was seen many times. Its antigen is unknown. A modified ARM-PCR protocol with three rounds of nested PCR amplified TCRbeta. TCRdb passed the multiplex PCR reads through MiXCR, listing each CDR3 protein once. The sample lists 45,000 or so distinct CDR3 sequences, around 62% occurring once. No cell sorting was done before RNA was extracted from the tissue. The normal lung tissue was taken more than 3 cm from the tumor edge. Newly diagnosed lung cancer patients had thoracic surgery in China, August–late 2014, without prior chemotherapy.

Sequences were obtained from distant non-tumor lung tissue. The chain uses TRBV7-9 and TRBJ1-2, with a tentative D call TRBD1 (5 bases). This sequence was found in a woman in her thirties or forties with non-small cell lung cancer. CDR3 residues: CASSPDSDYGYTF. The CDR3 bases are TGTGCCAGCAGCCCCGACAGTGACTATGGCTACACCTTC.